Reported below is one T cell receptor (beta chain). Its antigen is as yet unknown. The treatment here: roughly 10-day PBMC culture with coronavirus spike peptide pools or control peptides (ViraFEST assay). The data stem from a study of vaccination and CD4 T cells after COVID-19. The wider study: Four females and six males made up the convalescents, with two Hispanic. Controls used CEFX viral epitopes (positive), HIV-1 Nef peptides (negative), or no peptide. Study-wide findings and caveats: Researchers report that a median approximately 86% of reactive clones in convalescent patients surfaced only post-vaccination.

The Oncomine TCR Beta short-read assay was applied to DNA of cultured CD4+ T cells. TCRdb re-called the PCR reads with MiXCR, one entry per CDR3 protein. Of roughly 15,000 distinct CDR3 sequences in the sample, around 38% were seen once. The CDR3 consists of 15 residues. Looked up from germline, CDR1 is SGHTA and CDR2 is FQGNSA. V was clipped by 0 bases and J by 2 bases, with 10 bases between them. This sequence originates from a human donor who had recovered from COVID-19. The chain uses TRBV7-2 and TRBJ1-2; D is possibly TRBD1 (6 bases). Sequencing was done on a sample of CD4+ T cells from blood, cultured in vitro. CDR3 nucleotide sequence: TGTGCCAGCAGCTTAGCGGCAGGGGTCAACTATGGCTACACCTTC. Translation: CASSLAAGVNYGYTF.